This TCR beta chain originates from a study of cytomegalovirus exposure and HLA in healthy donors. Overall study: Most genotyped donors, 65% to 90% of more than 300, had Caucasian-associated genetic ancestry. Points from the study as a whole: In vitro work confirmed that a few CMV-associated chains recognize CMV antigens.

It was with 60 Vbeta and 13 Jbeta primers that the PCR ran. TCRdb's table, derived via immunoSEQ multiplex PCR, lists solely in-frame clones and lacks some. The sample includes about 160,000 clones, around four fifths seen only once; the top ten take roughly 10%. Concerning this clone itself: Antigen specificity is unknown.

The CDR3 loop spans 12 amino acids. Germline values: CDR1 SEHNR, CDR2 FQNEAQ (reference sequence). Between the trimmed V and J ends, which lost 3 bases and 13 bases, there was a span of 15 bases. The sample comprised PBMCs. The receptor was isolated from a man in his late teens or twenties in good health and CMV-seropositive. The rearrangement joins TRBV7-9 to TRBJ1-1; D perhaps matches TRBD1 (5 bases). This CDR3 is CASSFRQYSVFF. The CDR3 DNA reads as TGTGCCAGCAGCTTCCGACAGTACTCAGTTTTCTTT.